This T cell receptor (beta chain) was sequenced during a study of shared T cell receptors in the human thymus (dated by TCRdb to the early 2020s). Some background on the complete study: The study examined how self-reactive, shared T-cell receptor alpha chains are generated in the human thymus.

This clone has only one observation. Its binding antigen is unknown. Within one base of it there is no much larger clone, and no base qualities were kept. Taken from the germline V gene, the CDR1 and CDR2 loops are SGHDN and FVKESK. V ends up 1 base short and J 6 bases short, with an unmatched junction base count of 7. Measured from the cysteine to the phenylalanine, the CDR3 is 16 residues long. This entry keeps only the CDR3 DNA: 48 bases, framed from base 1. Receptors were amplified or captured by the immunoSEQ multiplex PCR assay. Drawn from immuneACCESS, this table holds only the in-frame rearrangements with V and J called that TCRdb kept. Clones are partly lost; checked studies trace under half to an unresolved V gene and leave the rest unexplained. Across this sample there are approximately 760,000 clones, with over 75% seen only once. The ten largest clones represent around 0.01% of the sample.

The same sample was also used in a study of human thymus T cells. The second paper further reports: Donors were immunologically healthy infants undergoing open corrective cardiac surgery for congenital heart defects in Finland. Thymus tissue was collected as surgical resects that were removed during corrective cardiac surgery. V and J gene segment usage appeared biased in both thymic and peripheral blood repertoires. According to the related research, thymic TCR repertoires were highly overlapping among unrelated individuals. The study characterized TCR alpha and beta repertoires from about 8 infant thymus samples and a few related peripheral blood samples. The infant donors were roughly 6 to 250 days old, and the cohort included roughly six males and a couple of females. After being mechanically released from the tissue, thymocytes were kept at -70 degrees C in pellets of about 8.5-32 million cells. A QIAsymphony instrument was used to extract genomic DNA from the frozen cell pellets. TCRB and TCRAD loci were amplified from a standardized quantity of quality-controlled genomic DNA using the immunoSEQ multiplex PCR assay. Amplicons spanned the V(D)J region at a length sufficient to cover the CDR3 and identify V and J genes. Amplicon sequencing was performed on an Illumina platform through the commercial immunoSEQ service. Primer bias and sequencing errors were corrected as previously described, and TCRAD and TCRB definitions were based on the IMGT database. The repertoires were analysed using immunoSEQ Analyzer 3.0 and VDJTools for basic statistics, V/J segment usage, diversity estimates, rarefaction and pairwise overlap. Diversity was estimated using the Chao1, ChaoE, Efron-Thisted, Shannon and inverse Simpson indices, and was also estimated on datasets down-sampled to the size of the smallest sample. Repertoire overlap was determined by strict matching of CDR3 nucleotide sequence, V gene and J gene, and Jaccard-based multidimensional scaling clustering was applied. On average, roughly 740,000 unique TCRB clonotypes were obtained from thymus samples, compared with 75,000 to 90,000 from blood samples.

This receptor was obtained from a girl less than two years old with a congenital heart defect. Donor details come from another sample of the same person, matched by shared clones. The material sequenced was thymocytes. This chain joins TRBV14 to TRBJ2-1; 9 bases in the middle match TRBD1. The DNA sequence is given as TGTGCCAGCAGCCAAGCCTACAGGGGGCAAGGCAATGAGCAGTTCTTC. The encoded protein is CASSQAYRGQGNEQFF. The entire variable domain, with the stretches around the CDR3 drawn from the reference TRBV14 and TRBJ2-1 proteins, is EAGVTQFPSHSVIEKGQTVTLRCDPISGHDNLYWYRRVMGKEIKFLLHFVKESKQDESGMPNNRFLAERTGGTYSTLKVQPAELEDSGVYFCASSQAYRGQGNEQFFGPGTRLTVL.